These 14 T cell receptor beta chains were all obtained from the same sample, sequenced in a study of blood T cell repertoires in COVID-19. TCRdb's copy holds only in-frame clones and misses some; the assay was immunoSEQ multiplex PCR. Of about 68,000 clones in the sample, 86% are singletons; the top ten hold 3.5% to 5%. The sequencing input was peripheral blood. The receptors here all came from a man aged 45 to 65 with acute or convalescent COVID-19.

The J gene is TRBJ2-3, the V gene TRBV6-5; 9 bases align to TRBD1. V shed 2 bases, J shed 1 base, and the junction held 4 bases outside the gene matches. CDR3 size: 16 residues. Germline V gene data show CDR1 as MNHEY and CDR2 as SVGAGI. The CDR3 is CASSYGTGGRTDTQYF. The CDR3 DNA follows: TGTGCCAGCAGTTACGGTACAGGGGGCCGCACAGATACGCAGTATTTT.

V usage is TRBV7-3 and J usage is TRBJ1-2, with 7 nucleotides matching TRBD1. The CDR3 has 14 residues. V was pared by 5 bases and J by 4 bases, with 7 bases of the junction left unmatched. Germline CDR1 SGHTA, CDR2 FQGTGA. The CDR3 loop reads CASSPGQVPYGYTF. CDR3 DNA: TGTGCCAGCAGCCCTGGACAGGTCCCCTATGGCTACACCTTC. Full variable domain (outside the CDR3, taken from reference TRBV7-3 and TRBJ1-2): GAGVSQTPSNKVTEKGKYVELRCDPISGHTALYWYRQSLGQGPEFLIYFQGTGAADDSGLPNDRFFAVRPEGSVSTLKIQRTERGDSAVYLCASSPGQVPYGYTFGSGTRLTVV.

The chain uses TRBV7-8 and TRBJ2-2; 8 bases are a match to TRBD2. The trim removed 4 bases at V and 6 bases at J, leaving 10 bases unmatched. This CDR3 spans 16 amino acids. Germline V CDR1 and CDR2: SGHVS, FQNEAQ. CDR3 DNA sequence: TGTGCCAGCAGCTCATTTATCGCTAGCGGGTCCGGGGAGCTGTTTTTT. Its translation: CASSSFIASGSGELFF.

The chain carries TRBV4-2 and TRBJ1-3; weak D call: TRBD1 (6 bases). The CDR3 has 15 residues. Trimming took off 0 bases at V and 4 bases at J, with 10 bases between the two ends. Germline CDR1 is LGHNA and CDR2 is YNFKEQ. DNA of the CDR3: TGTGCCAGCAGCCAAGATGTGGGGGCCGGAAACACCATATATTTT. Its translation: CASSQDVGAGNTIYF.

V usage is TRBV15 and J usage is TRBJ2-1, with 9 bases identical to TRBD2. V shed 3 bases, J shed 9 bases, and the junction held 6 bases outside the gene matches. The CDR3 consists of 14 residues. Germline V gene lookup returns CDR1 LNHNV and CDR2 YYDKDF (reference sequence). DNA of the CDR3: TGTGCCACCAGCAGTTTTAGCGGGGGTACTGAGCAGTTCTTC. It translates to CATSSFSGGTEQFF.

The CDR3 region has the DNA TGTGCCAGTAGTTTCCGGGACTCCTATAATTCACCCCTCCACTTT. Its protein product is CASSFRDSYNSPLHF. The chain is built from TRBV19 and TRBJ1-6; no definite D call. CDR1 is LNHDA, CDR2 SQIVND, per germline (reference sequence). This CDR3 contains 15 residues. V was shortened by 5 bases and J by 0 bases, with 8 bases between the two germline ends. The full variable domain, its missing parts supplied by reference TRBV19 and TRBJ1-6, is DGGITQSPKYLFRKEGQNVTLSCEQNLNHDAMYWYRQDPGQGLRLIYYSQIVNDFQKGDIAEGYSVSREKKESFPLTVTSAQKNPTAFYLCASSFRDSYNSPLHFGNGTRLTVT.

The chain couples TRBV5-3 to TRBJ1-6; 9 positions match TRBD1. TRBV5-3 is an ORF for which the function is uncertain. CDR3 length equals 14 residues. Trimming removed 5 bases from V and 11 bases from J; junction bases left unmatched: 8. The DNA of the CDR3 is TGTGCCAGAAGGCAGGGACAGGGCCAAACACCCCTCCACTTT. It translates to CARRQGQGQTPLHF.

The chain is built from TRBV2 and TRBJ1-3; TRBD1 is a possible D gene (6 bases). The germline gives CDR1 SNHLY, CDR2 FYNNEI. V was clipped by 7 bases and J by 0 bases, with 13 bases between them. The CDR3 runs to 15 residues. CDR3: CASMGDRSSGNTIYF. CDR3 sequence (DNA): TGTGCCAGCATGGGAGACAGGAGCTCTGGAAACACCATATATTTT.

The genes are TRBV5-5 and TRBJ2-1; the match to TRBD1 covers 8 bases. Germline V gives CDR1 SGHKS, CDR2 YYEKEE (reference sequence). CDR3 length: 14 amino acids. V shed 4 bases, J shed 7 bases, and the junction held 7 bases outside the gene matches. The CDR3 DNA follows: TGTGCCAGCAGCGGGCCAGGGGGCTCAAATGAGCAGTTCTTC. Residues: CASSGPGGSNEQFF. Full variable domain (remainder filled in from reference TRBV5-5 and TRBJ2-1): DAGVTQSPTHLIKTRGQQVTLRCSPISGHKSVSWYQQVLGQGPQFIFQYYEKEERGRGNFPDRFSARQFPNYSSELNVNALLLGDSALYLCASSGPGGSNEQFFGPGTRLTVL.

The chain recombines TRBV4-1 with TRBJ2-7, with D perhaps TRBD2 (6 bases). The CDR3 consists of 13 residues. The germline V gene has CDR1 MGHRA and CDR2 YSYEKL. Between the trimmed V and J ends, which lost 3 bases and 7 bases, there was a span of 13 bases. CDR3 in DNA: TGCGCCAGCAGCCAGGGGGGACTCTGGGAGCAGTACTTC. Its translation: CASSQGGLWEQYF.

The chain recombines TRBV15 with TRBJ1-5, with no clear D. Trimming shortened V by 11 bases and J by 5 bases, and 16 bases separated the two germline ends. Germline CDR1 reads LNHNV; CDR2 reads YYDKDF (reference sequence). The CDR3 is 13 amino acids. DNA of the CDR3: TGTGCCGCAGCAGGCGGGCGGGATCAGCCCCAGCATTTT. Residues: CAAAGGRDQPQHF.

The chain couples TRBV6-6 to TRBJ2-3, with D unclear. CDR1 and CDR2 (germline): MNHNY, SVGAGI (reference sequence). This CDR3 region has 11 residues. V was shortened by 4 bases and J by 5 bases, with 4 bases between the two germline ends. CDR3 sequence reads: CASSSGDTQYF. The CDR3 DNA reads TGTGCCAGCAGTTCAGGAGATACGCAGTATTTT.

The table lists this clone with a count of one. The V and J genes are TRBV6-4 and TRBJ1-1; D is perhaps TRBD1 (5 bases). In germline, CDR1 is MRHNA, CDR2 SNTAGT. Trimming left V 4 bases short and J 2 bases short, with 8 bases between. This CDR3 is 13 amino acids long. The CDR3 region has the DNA TGTGCCAGCAGTGTCAGGGAAAACACTGAAGCTTTCTTT. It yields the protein CASSVRENTEAFF.

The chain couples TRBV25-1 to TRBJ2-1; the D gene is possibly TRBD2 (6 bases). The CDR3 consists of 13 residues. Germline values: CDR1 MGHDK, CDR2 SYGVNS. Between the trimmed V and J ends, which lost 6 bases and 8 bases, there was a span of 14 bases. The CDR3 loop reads CASSGTVGYEQFF. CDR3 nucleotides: TGTGCCAGCAGCGGGACTGTCGGTTATGAGCAGTTCTTC.